This T cell receptor (beta chain) was identified in a study of cytomegalovirus exposure and HLA in healthy donors. Background on the study: The approximately 600 first-cohort repertoires shared a platform with the 120 validation repertoires, as reported in a later analysis. Study-level points and caveats: In vitro testing confirmed a few CMV-associated chains as specific for CMV antigens. Most TCR sequences showed up rarely, but some public TCRs showed up in many donors. The authors enumerated 164 TCR beta chains as linked to cytomegalovirus.

The ends lost 4 bases at V and 4 bases at J; junction bases unmatched: 2. Germline CDR1 and CDR2: MNHNS and SASEGT. This CDR3 comprises 13 residues. Points on this clone: Its antigen is as yet unknown.

Generated by immunoSEQ multiplex PCR, the TCRdb table keeps only in-frame clones and is missing some. The data hold about 130,000 clones, with roughly 87% observed a single time. The origin of this receptor is a woman aged 18-30 years in good health and CMV-seronegative. The genes are TRBV6-1 and TRBJ2-5, with 8 bases that match TRBD2. The sample was PBMCs. The CDR3 sequence is CASSVSGVETQYF. The CDR3, as DNA: TGTGCCAGCAGTGTTAGCGGGGTAGAGACCCAGTACTTC.